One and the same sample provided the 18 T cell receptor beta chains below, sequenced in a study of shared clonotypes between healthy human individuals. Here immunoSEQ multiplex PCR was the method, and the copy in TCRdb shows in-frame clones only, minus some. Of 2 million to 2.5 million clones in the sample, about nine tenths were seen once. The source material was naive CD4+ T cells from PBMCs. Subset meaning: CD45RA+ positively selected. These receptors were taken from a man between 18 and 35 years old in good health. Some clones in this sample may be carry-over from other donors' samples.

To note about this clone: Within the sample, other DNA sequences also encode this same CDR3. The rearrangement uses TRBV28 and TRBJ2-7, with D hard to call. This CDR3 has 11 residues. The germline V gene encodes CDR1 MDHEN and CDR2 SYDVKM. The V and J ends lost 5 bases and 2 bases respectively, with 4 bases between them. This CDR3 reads CASSPPYEQYF. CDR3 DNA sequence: TGTGCCAGCAGTCCTCCCTACGAGCAGTACTTC.

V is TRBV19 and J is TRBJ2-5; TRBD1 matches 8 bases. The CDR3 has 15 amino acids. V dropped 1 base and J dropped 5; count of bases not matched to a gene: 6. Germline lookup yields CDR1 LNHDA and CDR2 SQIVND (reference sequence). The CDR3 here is CASSIAGGGRETQYF. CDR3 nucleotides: TGTGCCAGTAGTATAGCAGGGGGCGGTCGGGAGACCCAGTACTTC.

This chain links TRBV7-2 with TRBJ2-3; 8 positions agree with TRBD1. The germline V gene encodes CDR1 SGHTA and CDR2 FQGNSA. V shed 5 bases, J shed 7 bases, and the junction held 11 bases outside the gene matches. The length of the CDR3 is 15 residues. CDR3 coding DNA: TGTGCCAGCAGCCCACAGGGGGGTCCTAGTTATACGCAGTATTTT. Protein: CASSPQGGPSYTQYF.

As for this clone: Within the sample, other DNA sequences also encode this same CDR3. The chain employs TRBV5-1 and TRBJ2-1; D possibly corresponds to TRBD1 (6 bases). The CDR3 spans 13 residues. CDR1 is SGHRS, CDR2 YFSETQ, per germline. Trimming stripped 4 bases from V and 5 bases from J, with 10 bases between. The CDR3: CASSTDSNNEQFF. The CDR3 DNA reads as TGCGCCAGCAGCACGGACAGTAACAATGAGCAGTTCTTC. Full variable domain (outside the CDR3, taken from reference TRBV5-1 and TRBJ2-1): KAGVTQTPRYLIKTRGQQVTLSCSPISGHRSVSWYQQTPGQGLQFLFEYFSETQRNKGNFPGRFSGRQFSNSRSEMNVSTLELGDSALYLCASSTDSNNEQFFGPGTRLTVL.

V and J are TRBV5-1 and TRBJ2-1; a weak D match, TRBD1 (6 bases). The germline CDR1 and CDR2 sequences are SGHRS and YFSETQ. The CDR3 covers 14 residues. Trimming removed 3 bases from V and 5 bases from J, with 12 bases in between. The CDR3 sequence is CASSSGVGDNEQFF. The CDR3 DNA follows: TGCGCCAGCAGCTCAGGGGTTGGGGACAATGAGCAGTTCTTC.

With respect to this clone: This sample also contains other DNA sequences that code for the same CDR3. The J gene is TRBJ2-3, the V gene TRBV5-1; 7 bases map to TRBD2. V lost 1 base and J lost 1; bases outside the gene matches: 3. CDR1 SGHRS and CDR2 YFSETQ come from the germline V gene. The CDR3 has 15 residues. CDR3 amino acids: CASSLLAGGTDTQYF. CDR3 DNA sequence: TGCGCCAGCAGCTTGTTGGCGGGAGGCACAGATACGCAGTATTTT.

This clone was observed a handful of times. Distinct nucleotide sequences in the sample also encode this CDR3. CDR3 loop: CSARDSYGYTF. CDR3 bases: TGCAGTGCCAGGGACAGCTATGGCTACACCTTC. The chain has TRBV20-1 and TRBJ1-2; 7 positions agree with TRBD1. V lost 6 bases to trimming and J lost 4 bases; unmatched junction nucleotides: 2. CDR1 and CDR2 from the germline V gene are DFQATT and SNEGSKA (reference sequence). This CDR3 is built from 11 residues.

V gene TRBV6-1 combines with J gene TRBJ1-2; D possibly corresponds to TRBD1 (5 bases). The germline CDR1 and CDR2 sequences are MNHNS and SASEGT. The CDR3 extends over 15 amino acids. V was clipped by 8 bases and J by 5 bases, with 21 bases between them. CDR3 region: CASGKRGPPLYGYTF. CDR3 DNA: TGTGCCAGCGGAAAGAGGGGTCCCCCCCTATATGGCTACACCTTC.

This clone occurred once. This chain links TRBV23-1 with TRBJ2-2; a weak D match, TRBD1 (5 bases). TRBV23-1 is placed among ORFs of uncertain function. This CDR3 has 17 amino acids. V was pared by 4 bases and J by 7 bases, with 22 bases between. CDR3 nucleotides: TGCGCCAGCAGTCCTTATCTTCAGGGTCGTAGGGTCGGGGAGCTGTTTTTT. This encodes CASSPYLQGRRVGELFF.

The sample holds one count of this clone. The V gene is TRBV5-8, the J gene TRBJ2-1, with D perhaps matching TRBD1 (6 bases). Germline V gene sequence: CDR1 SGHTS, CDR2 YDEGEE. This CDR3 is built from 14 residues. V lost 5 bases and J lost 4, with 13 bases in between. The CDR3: CASRKGHAYNEQFF. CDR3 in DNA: TGTGCCAGCAGGAAGGGACACGCGTACAATGAGCAGTTCTTC. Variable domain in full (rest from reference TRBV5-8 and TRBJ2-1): EAGVTQSPTHLIKTRGQQATLRCSPISGHTSVYWYQQALGLGLQFLLWYDEGEERNRGNFPPRFSGRQFPNYSSELNVNALELEDSALYLCASRKGHAYNEQFFGPGTRLTVL.

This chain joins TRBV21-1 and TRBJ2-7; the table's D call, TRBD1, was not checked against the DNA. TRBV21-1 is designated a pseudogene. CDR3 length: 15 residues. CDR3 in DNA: TGTGCCAGCAGCGCCCGGGACAGGGTCGGCTACGAGCAGTACTTC. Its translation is CASSARDRVGYEQYF.

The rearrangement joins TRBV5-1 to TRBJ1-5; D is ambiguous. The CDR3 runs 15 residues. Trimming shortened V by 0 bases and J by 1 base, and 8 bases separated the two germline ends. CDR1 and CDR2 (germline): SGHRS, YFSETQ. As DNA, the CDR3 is TGCGCCAGCAGCTTGGAAGGTTGGAGCAATCAGCCCCAGCATTTT. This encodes CASSLEGWSNQPQHF.

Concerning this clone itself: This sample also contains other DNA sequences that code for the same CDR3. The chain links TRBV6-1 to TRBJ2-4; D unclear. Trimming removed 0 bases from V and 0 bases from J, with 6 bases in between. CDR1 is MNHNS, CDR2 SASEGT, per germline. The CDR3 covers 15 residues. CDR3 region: CASSEARLAKNIQYF. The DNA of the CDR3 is TGTGCCAGCAGTGAAGCCCGACTAGCCAAAAACATTCAGTACTTC.

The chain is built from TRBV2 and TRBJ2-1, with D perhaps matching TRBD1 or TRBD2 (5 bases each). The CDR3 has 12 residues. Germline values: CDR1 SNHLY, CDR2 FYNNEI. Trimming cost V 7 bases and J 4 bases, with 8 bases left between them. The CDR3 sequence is CASTGRYNEQFF. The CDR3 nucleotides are TGTGCCAGCACGGGGCGGTACAATGAGCAGTTCTTC.

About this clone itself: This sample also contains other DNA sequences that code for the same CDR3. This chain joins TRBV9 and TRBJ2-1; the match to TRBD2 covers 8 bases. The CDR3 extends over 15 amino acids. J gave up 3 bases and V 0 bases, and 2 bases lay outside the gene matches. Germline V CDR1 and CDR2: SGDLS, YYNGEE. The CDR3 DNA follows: TGTGCCAGCAGCGTAGCTAGCGGGTTCTACAATGAGCAGTTCTTC. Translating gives CASSVASGFYNEQFF.

This CDR3 is CASTGGGMSAFF. The CDR3 region has the DNA TGTGCCAGCACCGGGGGGGGGATGTCGGCTTTCTTT. This chain joins TRBV6-5 and TRBJ1-1; D may be TRBD1 (5 bases). The CDR3 covers 12 residues. CDR1 is MNHEY, CDR2 SVGAGI, per germline. V lost 7 bases, J lost 11 bases, and 17 bases lay in between.

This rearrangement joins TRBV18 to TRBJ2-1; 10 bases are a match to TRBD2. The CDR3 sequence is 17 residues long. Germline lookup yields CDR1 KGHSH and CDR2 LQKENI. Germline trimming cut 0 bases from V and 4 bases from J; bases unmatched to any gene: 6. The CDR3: CASSPPRSSGGYNEQFF. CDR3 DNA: TGTGCCAGCTCACCACCACGGTCTAGCGGGGGATACAATGAGCAGTTCTTC.

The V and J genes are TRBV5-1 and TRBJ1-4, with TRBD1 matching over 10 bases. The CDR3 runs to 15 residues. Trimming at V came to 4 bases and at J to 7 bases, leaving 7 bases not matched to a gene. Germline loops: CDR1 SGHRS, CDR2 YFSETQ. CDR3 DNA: TGCGCCAGCAGCGAGAAATGGGACAGGGGTGAAAAACTGTTTTTT. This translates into CASSEKWDRGEKLFF.